This T cell receptor (beta chain) emerged from a study of sequential checkpoint blockade in melanoma. The overall study: First-line arms were nivolumab then ipilimumab, or the reverse, randomized 1:1.

This sample's treatment: randomized to nivolumab then ipilimumab (arm A) or the reverse (arm B). PBMC sorting kept live CD3+CD8+ cells without CD19 or CD56. TCRdb's copy holds only in-frame clones and misses some; the assay was immunoSEQ multiplex PCR. The sample has under 15,000 clones, approximately 79% seen once. Germline V CDR1 and CDR2: MGHRA, YSYEKL. Trimming cost V 0 bases and J 5 bases, with 14 bases left between them. The CDR3 covers 15 residues. The TCR comes from a human donor with melanoma. The sample was CD8+ T cells sorted from blood (inferred from file names), taken from a patient given nivolumab and ipilimumab in sequence. The genes are TRBV4-1 and TRBJ2-7; weak D call: TRBD2 (7 bases). CDR3 sequence (DNA): TGCGCCAGCAGCCAAGATCCTCCGGGGGGCCACGAGCAGTACTTC. Protein product: CASSQDPPGGHEQYF.